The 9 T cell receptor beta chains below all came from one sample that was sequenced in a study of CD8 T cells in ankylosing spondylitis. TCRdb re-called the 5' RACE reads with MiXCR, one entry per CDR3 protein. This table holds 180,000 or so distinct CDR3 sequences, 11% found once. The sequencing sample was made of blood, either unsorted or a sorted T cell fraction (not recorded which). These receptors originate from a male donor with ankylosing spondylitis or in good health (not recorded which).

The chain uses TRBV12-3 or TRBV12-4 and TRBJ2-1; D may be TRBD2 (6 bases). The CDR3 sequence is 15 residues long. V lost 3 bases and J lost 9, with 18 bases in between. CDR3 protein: CASSFNGDLGGEQFF. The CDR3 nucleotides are TGTGCCAGCAGTTTTAATGGGGACTTAGGCGGTGAGCAGTTCTTC.

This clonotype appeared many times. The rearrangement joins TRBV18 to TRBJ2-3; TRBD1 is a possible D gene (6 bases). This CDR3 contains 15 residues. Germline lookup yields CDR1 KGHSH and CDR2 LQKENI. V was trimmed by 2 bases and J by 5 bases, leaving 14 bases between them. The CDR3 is CASSPIPGARDTQYF. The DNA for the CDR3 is TGTGCCAGCTCACCAATCCCAGGGGCTAGAGATACGCAGTATTTT.

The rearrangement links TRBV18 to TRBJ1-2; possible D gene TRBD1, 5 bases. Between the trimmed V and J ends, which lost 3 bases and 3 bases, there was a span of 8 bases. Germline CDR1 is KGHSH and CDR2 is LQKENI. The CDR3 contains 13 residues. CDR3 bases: TGTGCCAGCTCACCTACAGGCGACTATGGCTACACCTTC. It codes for CASSPTGDYGYTF.

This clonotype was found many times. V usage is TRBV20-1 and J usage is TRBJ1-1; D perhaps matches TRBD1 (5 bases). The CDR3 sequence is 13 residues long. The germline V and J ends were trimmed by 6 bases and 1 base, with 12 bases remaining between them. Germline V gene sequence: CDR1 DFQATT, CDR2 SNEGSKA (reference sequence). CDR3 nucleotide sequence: TGCAGTGCGGTAGGGGCGGCGAACACTGAAGCTTTCTTT. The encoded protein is CSAVGAANTEAFF.

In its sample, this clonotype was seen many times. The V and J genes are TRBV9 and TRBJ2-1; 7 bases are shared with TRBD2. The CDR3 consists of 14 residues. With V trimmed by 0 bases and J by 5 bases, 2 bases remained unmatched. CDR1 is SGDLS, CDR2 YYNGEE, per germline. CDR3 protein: CASSVVAGHNEQFF. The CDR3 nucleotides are TGTGCCAGCAGCGTAGTAGCGGGTCACAATGAGCAGTTCTTC.

The CDR3 here is CASSVGWISDNEQFF. The DNA for the CDR3 is TGTGCCAGCAGCGTCGGATGGATATCGGACAATGAGCAGTTCTTC. This chain connects TRBV9 to TRBJ2-1; D is undetermined. V lost 2 bases and J 5 bases, leaving 14 bases between the germline ends. The CDR3 covers 15 residues. Germline V gene sequence: CDR1 SGDLS, CDR2 YYNGEE.

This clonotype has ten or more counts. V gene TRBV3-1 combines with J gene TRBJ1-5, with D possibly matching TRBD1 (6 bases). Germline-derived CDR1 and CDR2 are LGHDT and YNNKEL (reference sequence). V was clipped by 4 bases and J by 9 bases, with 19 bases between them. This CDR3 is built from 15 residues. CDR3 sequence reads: CASSRYRDSRWPQHF. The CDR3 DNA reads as TGTGCCAGCAGCCGATACAGGGACTCCAGGTGGCCCCAGCATTTT.

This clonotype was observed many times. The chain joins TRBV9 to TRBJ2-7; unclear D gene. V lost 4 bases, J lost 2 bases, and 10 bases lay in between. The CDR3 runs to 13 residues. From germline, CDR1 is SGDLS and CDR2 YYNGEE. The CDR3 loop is CASSPSPPYEQYF. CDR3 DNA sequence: TGTGCCAGCAGCCCCTCACCGCCCTACGAGCAGTACTTC.

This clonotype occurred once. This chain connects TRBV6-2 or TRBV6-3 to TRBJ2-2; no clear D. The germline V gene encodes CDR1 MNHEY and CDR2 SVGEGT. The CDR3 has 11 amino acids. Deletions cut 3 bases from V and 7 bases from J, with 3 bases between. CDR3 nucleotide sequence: TGTGCCAGCAGTTATGGCGGGGAGCTGTTTTTT. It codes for CASSYGGELFF.